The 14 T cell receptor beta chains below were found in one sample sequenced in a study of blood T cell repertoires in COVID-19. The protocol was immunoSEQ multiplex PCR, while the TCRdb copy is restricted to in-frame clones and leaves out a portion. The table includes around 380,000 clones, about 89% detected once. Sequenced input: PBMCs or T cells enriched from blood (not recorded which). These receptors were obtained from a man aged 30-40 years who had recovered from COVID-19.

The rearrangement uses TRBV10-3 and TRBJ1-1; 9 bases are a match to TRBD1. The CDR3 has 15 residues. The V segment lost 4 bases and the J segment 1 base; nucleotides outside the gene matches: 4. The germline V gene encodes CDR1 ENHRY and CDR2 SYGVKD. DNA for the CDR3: TGTGCCATCAGTGCTGTGACAGGGGGGAACACTGAAGCTTTCTTT. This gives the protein CAISAVTGGNTEAFF.

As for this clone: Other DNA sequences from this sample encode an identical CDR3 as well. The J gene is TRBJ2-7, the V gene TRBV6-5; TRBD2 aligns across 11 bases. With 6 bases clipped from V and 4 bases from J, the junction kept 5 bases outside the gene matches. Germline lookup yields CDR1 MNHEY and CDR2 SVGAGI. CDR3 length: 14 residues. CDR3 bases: TGTGCCAGCAGCCCCGGGACTAGCGGTTACGAGCAGTACTTC. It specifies CASSPGTSGYEQYF.

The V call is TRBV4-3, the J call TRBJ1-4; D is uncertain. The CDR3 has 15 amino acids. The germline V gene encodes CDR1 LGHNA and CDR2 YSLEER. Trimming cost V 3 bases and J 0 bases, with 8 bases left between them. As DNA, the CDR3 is TGCGCCAGCAGCCAGGGAGCCTCAACTAATGAAAAACTGTTTTTT. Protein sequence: CASSQGASTNEKLFF.

In DNA form, the CDR3 reads TGCGCCAGCAGCTCAACAGGGGGCATCCCCGGGGAGCTGTTTTTT. Translating gives CASSSTGGIPGELFF. This chain uses TRBV5-1 with TRBJ2-2; TRBD1 matches 9 bases. Germline CDR1 SGHRS, CDR2 YFSETQ. The trim removed 3 bases at V and 6 bases at J, leaving 6 bases unmatched. This CDR3 is 15 amino acids long.

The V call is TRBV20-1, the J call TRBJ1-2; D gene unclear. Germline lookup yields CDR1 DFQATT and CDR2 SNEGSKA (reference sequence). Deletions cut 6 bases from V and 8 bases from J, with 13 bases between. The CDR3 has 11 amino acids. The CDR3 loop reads CSAWGGEGYTF. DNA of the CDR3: TGCAGTGCCTGGGGAGGCGAAGGCTACACCTTC.

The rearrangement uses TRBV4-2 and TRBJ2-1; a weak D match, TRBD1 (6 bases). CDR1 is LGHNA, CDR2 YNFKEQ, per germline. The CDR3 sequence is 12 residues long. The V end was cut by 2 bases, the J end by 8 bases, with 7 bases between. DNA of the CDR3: TGTGCCAGCAGCCAAACAGGGTATGAGCAGTTCTTC. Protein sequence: CASSQTGYEQFF.

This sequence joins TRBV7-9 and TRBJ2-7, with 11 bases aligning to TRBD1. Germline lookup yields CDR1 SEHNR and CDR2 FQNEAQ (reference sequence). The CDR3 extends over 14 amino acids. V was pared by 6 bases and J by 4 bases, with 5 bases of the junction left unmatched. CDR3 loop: CASRSGTGGYEQYF. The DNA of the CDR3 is TGTGCCAGCAGGTCCGGGACAGGGGGTTACGAGCAGTACTTC.

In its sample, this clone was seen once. Written as DNA, the CDR3 is TGTGCCTGGACAAAGGGGACAGGGTCCTTACAATATAGCAATCAGCCCCAGCATTTT. This gives the protein CAWTKGTGSLQYSNQPQHF. The genes are TRBV30 and TRBJ1-5; 9 bases agree with TRBD1. The CDR3 sequence is 19 residues long. CDR1 is GTSNPN, CDR2 SVGIG, per germline (reference sequence). Losses at the gene ends were 4 bases for V and 0 bases for J; bases not matched to a gene: 16. Drawing the rest from reference TRBV30 and TRBJ1-5, the complete variable domain is SQTIHQWPATLVQPVGSPLSLECTVEGTSNPNLYWYRQAAGRGLQLLFYSVGIGQISSEVPQNLSASRPQDRQFILSSKKLLLSDSGFYLCAWTKGTGSLQYSNQPQHFGDGTRLSIL.

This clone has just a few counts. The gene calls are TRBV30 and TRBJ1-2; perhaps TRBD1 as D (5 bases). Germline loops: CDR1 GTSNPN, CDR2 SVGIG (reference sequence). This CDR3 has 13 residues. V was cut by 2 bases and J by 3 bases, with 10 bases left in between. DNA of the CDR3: TGTGCCTGGAGTAGGGGATGGGACTATGGCTACACCTTC. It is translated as CAWSRGWDYGYTF.

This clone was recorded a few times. The CDR3 region is CASSLHWAGEAFF. Written as DNA, the CDR3 is TGTGCCAGCAGCTTACATTGGGCGGGTGAAGCTTTCTTT. The chain uses TRBV11-2 and TRBJ1-1; D is ambiguous. CDR3 length: 13 amino acids. The germline gives CDR1 SGHAT, CDR2 FQNNGV. V was pared by 2 bases and J by 7 bases, with 11 bases between.

The DNA of the CDR3 is TGTGCCAGCAGCCTCCGGGGGTTCCACACTGAAGCTTTCTTT. This gives the protein CASSLRGFHTEAFF. The chain has TRBV6-5 and TRBJ1-1; D is possibly TRBD1 (5 bases). Between the trimmed V and J ends, which lost 6 bases and 3 bases, there was a span of 14 bases. The CDR3 loop spans 14 amino acids. CDR1 MNHEY and CDR2 SVGAGI come from the germline V gene.

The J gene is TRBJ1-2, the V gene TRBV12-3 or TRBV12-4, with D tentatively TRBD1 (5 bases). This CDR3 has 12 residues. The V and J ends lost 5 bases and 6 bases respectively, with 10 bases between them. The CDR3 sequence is CASSEQEDGYTF. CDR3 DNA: TGTGCCAGCAGTGAACAGGAAGATGGCTACACCTTC.

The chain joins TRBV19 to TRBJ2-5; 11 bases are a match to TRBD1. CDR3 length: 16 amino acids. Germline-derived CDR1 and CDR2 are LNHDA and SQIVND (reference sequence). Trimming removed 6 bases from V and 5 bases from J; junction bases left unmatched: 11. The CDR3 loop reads CASRPLFGQGAETQYF. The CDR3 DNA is TGTGCCAGTAGGCCTCTCTTCGGACAGGGGGCGGAGACCCAGTACTTC.

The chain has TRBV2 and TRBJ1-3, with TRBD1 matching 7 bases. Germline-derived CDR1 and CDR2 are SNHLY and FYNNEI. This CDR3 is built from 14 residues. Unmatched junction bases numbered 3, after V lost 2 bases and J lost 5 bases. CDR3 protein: CASSEQGDRNTIYF. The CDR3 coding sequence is TGTGCCAGCAGTGAACAGGGGGACCGAAACACCATATATTTT.